A single sample is the source of the 2 T cell receptor beta chains below, sequenced in a study of blood T cell repertoires in COVID-19. Assay used: immunoSEQ multiplex PCR; TCRdb lists only in-frame clones, some missing. The table includes 70,000 to 100,000 clones, approximately 88% detected once. The sample comprised peripheral blood. These receptors were obtained from a woman between 55 and 75 years old with COVID-19, enrolled during active disease.

The table lists this clone with a count of one. This rearrangement joins TRBV19 to TRBJ1-6, with 7 bases matching TRBD1. Unmatched junction bases numbered 6, after V lost 6 bases and J lost 10 bases. Germline-derived CDR1 and CDR2 are LNHDA and SQIVND (reference sequence). The length of the CDR3 is 13 residues. The CDR3 sequence: CASREGGRSPLHF. The CDR3 nucleotides read TGTGCCAGTAGAGAAGGGGGCCGGTCACCCCTCCACTTT. Variable domain in full (rest from reference TRBV19 and TRBJ1-6): DGGITQSPKYLFRKEGQNVTLSCEQNLNHDAMYWYRQDPGQGLRLIYYSQIVNDFQKGDIAEGYSVSREKKESFPLTVTSAQKNPTAFYLCASREGGRSPLHFGNGTRLTVT.

The J gene is TRBJ1-5, the V gene TRBV7-8; 7 nucleotides align to TRBD1. After removal of 4 bases from V and 7 bases from J, the junction contained 4 bases not matched to a gene. The CDR3 covers 13 residues. CDR1 is SGHVS, CDR2 FQNEAQ, per germline. Here the CDR3 reads CASSSQGSQPQHF. In DNA form, the CDR3 reads TGTGCCAGCAGCTCACAGGGGAGCCAGCCCCAGCATTTT. The full variable domain, in which reference TRBV7-8 and TRBJ1-5 provide the parts outside the CDR3, is GAGVSQSPRYKVAKRGQDVALRCDPISGHVSLFWYQQALGQGPEFLTYFQNEAQLDKSGLPSDRFFAERPEGSVSTLKIQRTQQEDSAVYLCASSSQGSQPQHFGDGTRLSIL.